This T cell receptor (beta chain) was profiled in a study of blood T cell repertoires in COVID-19. Overall study context: The origin of the acute and convalescent COVID-19 samples was the United States, Italy and Spain. Sample material is recorded as cDNA or gDNA derived from T cells, B-cell-depleted T cells, or PBMCs.

Participants, about 18 to 90 years old, spanned 25 or so US areas. As processed by the authors: Nucleated cell counts were estimated from reference gene primer amplification. The assay was immunoSEQ multiplex PCR, and TCRdb's table has in-frame clones only and misses some. That table gives V, J and clone size, and the DNA gave D and trimming. The sample comprises 150,000 to 200,000 clones, around 81% of which are singletons, and under 7% rests with the top ten. The CDR3 sequence is 14 residues long. This clonotype originated in a man aged 40-49 years who had recovered from COVID-19. The sequencing input was PBMCs or T cells enriched from blood (not recorded which). This sequence joins TRBV12-2 and TRBJ2-1; no DNA check was done on the table's D call, TRBD1. TRBV12-2 is a recognized pseudogene. In DNA, the CDR3 is TGTGCAAGTCGCTTTTCAGACAGGGGCCATGAGCAGTTCTTC. Translated, it gives CASRFSDRGHEQFF.